These 30 T cell receptor beta chains originate from one sample sequenced in a study of T-cell memory formation after mild COVID-19. Using its own MiXCR run on the 5' RACE reads, TCRdb lists one record per CDR3 protein. The repertoire has about 350,000 distinct CDR3 sequences, roughly 13% of them found once; the top ten carry about a fifth. Input material: PBMCs or a T cell subset sorted from them (not recorded which). The receptors shown here come from a young man who had mild COVID-19 (a few samples of this study predate the infection). Cell type and time point are not known.

The chain couples TRBV20-1 to TRBJ1-6, with a tentative D call TRBD1 (6 bases). Germline V gene lookup returns CDR1 DFQATT and CDR2 SNEGSKA (reference sequence). The length of the CDR3 is 15 residues. The V end was cut by 0 bases, the J end by 9 bases, with 15 bases between. CDR3 loop: CSARDRVTGTSPLHF. The CDR3 DNA is TGCAGTGCTAGAGATCGGGTCACAGGGACTTCACCCCTCCACTTT.

V and J are TRBV27 and TRBJ2-6, with D hard to call. CDR3 length: 14 amino acids. V shed 3 bases and J shed 2 bases, with 5 bases lying between them. Germline CDR1 MNHEY, CDR2 SMNVEV (reference sequence). The CDR3 spells CASSLGTGANVLTF. The CDR3 DNA follows: TGTGCCAGCAGTTTGGGTACTGGGGCCAACGTCCTGACTTTC.

This clonotype has a count of ten or more. The chain employs TRBV13 and TRBJ2-2; no reliable D call. The germline V gene encodes CDR1 PRHDT and CDR2 FYEKMQ (reference sequence). The V end was cut by 3 bases, the J end by 7 bases, with 6 bases between. This CDR3 is built from 12 residues. The CDR3 sequence: CASSFLGGELFF. The CDR3 nucleotides are TGTGCCAGCAGCTTTTTGGGCGGGGAGCTGTTTTTT.

CDR3 coding DNA: TGCGCCAGCAGCCAAGGAGAATATGGCTACACCTTC. Amino acids: CASSQGEYGYTF. This chain joins TRBV4-3 and TRBJ1-2; D uncertain. This CDR3 is 12 amino acids long. V lost 1 base to trimming and J lost 5 bases, with 5 bases between them. CDR1 is LGHNA and CDR2 is YSLEER in the germline V gene.

This clonotype has a handful of counts. The rearrangement links TRBV3-1 to TRBJ2-7; D is possibly TRBD1 (5 bases). Looked up from germline, CDR1 is LGHDT and CDR2 is YNNKEL (reference sequence). This CDR3 comprises 16 residues. The V gene lost 1 base and the J gene lost 5 bases, with 18 bases spanning the gap. CDR3 amino acids: CASSQVTQGMPNEQYF. As DNA, the CDR3 is TGTGCCAGCAGCCAAGTTACGCAGGGAATGCCCAACGAGCAGTACTTC.

The chain has TRBV14 and TRBJ2-5; D is unresolved. The CDR3 spans 16 residues. V lost 1 base and J lost 5, with 17 bases in between. Per the germline V gene, CDR1 is SGHDN and CDR2 is FVKESK. For the CDR3, the DNA is TGTGCCAGCAGCCAAGGGGCGGCCTCATTCTGGGAGACCCAGTACTTC. This translates into CASSQGAASFWETQYF.

This clonotype has ten or more counts. The V and J genes are TRBV5-1 and TRBJ2-5; a possible D gene is TRBD1 (7 bases). V lost 0 bases, J lost 7 bases, and 19 bases lay in between. This CDR3 has 16 residues. Germline V gene data show CDR1 as SGHRS and CDR2 as YFSETQ. CDR3 bases: TGCGCCAGCAGCTTGGGGACAGGCCAAGGAGCGGGGACCCAGTACTTC. Its translation: CASSLGTGQGAGTQYF.

This clonotype was recorded many times. This sequence joins TRBV20-1 and TRBJ2-3; 8 bases are shared with TRBD1. After removal of 6 bases from V and 2 bases from J, the junction contained 10 bases not matched to a gene. CDR1 is DFQATT, CDR2 SNEGSKA, per germline (reference sequence). The CDR3 is 15 amino acids. The CDR3 loop reads CSARPPTGDTDTQYF. The CDR3 coding sequence is TGCAGTGCACGGCCCCCGACAGGGGACACAGATACGCAGTATTTT.

The V call is TRBV28, the J call TRBJ1-2; no clear D. The V and J ends lost 2 bases and 6 bases respectively, with 13 bases between them. The CDR3 consists of 14 residues. Germline V gene lookup returns CDR1 MDHEN and CDR2 SYDVKM. The CDR3, as DNA: TGTGCCAGCAGTTTAAGAAGGGCGCGGAATGGCTACACCTTC. This sequence encodes CASSLRRARNGYTF.

The rearrangement links TRBV6-6 to TRBJ1-1, with D unresolved. The V gene lost 6 bases and the J gene lost 1 base, with 9 bases spanning the gap. CDR1 and CDR2 (germline): MNHNY, SVGAGI (reference sequence). The CDR3 loop spans 13 amino acids. CDR3 region: CASRGRENTEAFF. In DNA form, the CDR3 reads TGTGCCAGCAGGGGTAGGGAGAACACTGAAGCTTTCTTT.

This clonotype was seen a handful of times. The chain has TRBV7-9 and TRBJ2-1; 9 nucleotides line up with TRBD2. Germline-derived CDR1 and CDR2 are SEHNR and FQNEAQ (reference sequence). Trimming removed 5 bases from V and 2 bases from J; junction bases left unmatched: 10. The CDR3 covers 17 residues. CDR3 coding DNA: TGTGCCAGCAGCCCGGTTCTTAGCGGGGGCCCCTACAATGAGCAGTTCTTC. Its translation: CASSPVLSGGPYNEQFF.

The table lists this clonotype with a few counts. V gene TRBV25-1 combines with J gene TRBJ1-5; D gene uncertain. Germline loops: CDR1 MGHDK, CDR2 SYGVNS. V dropped 4 bases and J dropped 1 base, with 8 bases sitting between them. The CDR3 length is 14 residues. This CDR3 reads CASSGEVSNQPQHF. CDR3 sequence (DNA): TGTGCCAGCAGTGGAGAAGTGAGCAATCAGCCCCAGCATTTT.

CDR3 sequence reads: CATSRGDRGQQYV. The CDR3 DNA reads TGTGCCACCAGCAGAGGGGACAGGGGACAGCAGTACGTC. The chain couples TRBV15 to TRBJ2-7, with 10 bases matching TRBD1. CDR3 size: 13 residues. From germline, CDR1 is LNHNV and CDR2 YYDKDF (reference sequence). V dropped 1 base and J dropped 8; count of bases not matched to a gene: 2.

The chain couples TRBV10-3 to TRBJ2-3; possibly TRBD1 for D (5 bases). The CDR3 spans 17 residues. Trimming took off 3 bases at V and 1 base at J, with 17 bases between the two ends. Germline V gene lookup returns CDR1 ENHRY and CDR2 SYGVKD. This CDR3 is CAISDPVGAWGTDTQYF. CDR3 sequence (DNA): TGTGCCATCAGTGACCCGGTTGGGGCTTGGGGCACAGATACGCAGTATTTT.

DNA of the CDR3: TGTGCCACCCAACAGGGAGACTCTGGGGCCAACGTCCTGACTTTC. Translation gives CATQQGDSGANVLTF. The rearrangement links TRBV15 to TRBJ2-6; D possibly corresponds to TRBD1 (6 bases). Trimming removed 8 bases at V and 0 bases at J, with 11 bases between. The CDR3 totals 15 residues. Germline-derived CDR1 and CDR2 are LNHNV and YYDKDF (reference sequence).

This clonotype was observed a few times. CDR3 amino acids: CASSSRTGLAKNIQYF. DNA of the CDR3: TGCGCCAGCAGCTCCCGGACAGGACTAGCCAAAAACATTCAGTACTTC. This chain joins TRBV5-1 and TRBJ2-4; 7 nucleotides line up with TRBD1. In germline, CDR1 is SGHRS, CDR2 YFSETQ. Trimming cost V 3 bases and J 0 bases; bases outside gene matches: 6. The CDR3 is made up of 16 amino acids.

This CDR3 reads CASSPPLAGNYNEQFF. The CDR3 region has the DNA TGCGCCAGCAGCCCCCCCCTTGCGGGGAACTACAATGAGCAGTTCTTC. This chain connects TRBV5-1 to TRBJ2-1; maybe TRBD2 (6 bases). The CDR3 length is 16 residues. Looked up from germline, CDR1 is SGHRS and CDR2 is YFSETQ. V lost 4 bases and J 3 bases, leaving 17 bases between the germline ends.

This clonotype was seen repeatedly, ten times or more. The V gene is TRBV4-2, the J gene TRBJ2-1; D is possibly TRBD2 (5 bases). From germline, CDR1 is LGHNA and CDR2 YNFKEQ. The CDR3 contains 13 residues. Trimming took off 4 bases at V and 9 bases at J, with 13 bases between the two ends. CDR3 in amino acids: CASSPIQSGEQFF. CDR3 bases: TGTGCCAGCAGCCCTATACAGAGCGGTGAGCAGTTCTTC.

The CDR3 reads CASTAGVMISPLHF. The CDR3 coding sequence is TGTGCCAGCACCGCAGGGGTTATGATTTCACCCCTCCACTTT. J is TRBJ1-6 and V is TRBV5-6, with a weak D call TRBD1 (6 bases). The V end lost 6 bases, the J end lost 9 bases, and 16 bases lay between the germline ends. There are 14 residues in the CDR3. The germline V gene has CDR1 SGHDT and CDR2 YYEEEE.

The V call is TRBV6-5, the J call TRBJ1-6, with 8 bases aligning to TRBD1. CDR1 is MNHEY, CDR2 SVGAGI, per germline. The CDR3 is made up of 15 amino acids. Trimming removed 5 bases from V and 9 bases from J; junction bases left unmatched: 9. Written as DNA, the CDR3 is TGTGCCAGCAGTAGGAGGGCAGGGGGCACTTCACCCCTCCACTTT. Its protein product is CASSRRAGGTSPLHF.

This clonotype was detected only a few times. The gene calls are TRBV7-3 and TRBJ2-1; 10 bases match TRBD1. The CDR3 spans 15 residues. With 5 bases clipped from V and 5 bases from J, the junction kept 6 bases outside the gene matches. Germline V gene data show CDR1 as SGHTA and CDR2 as FQGTGA. In DNA, the CDR3 is TGTGCCAGCAGCCCCGGGACAGGGGTTAACAATGAGCAGTTCTTC. This sequence encodes CASSPGTGVNNEQFF.

J is TRBJ2-3 and V is TRBV12-3 or TRBV12-4, with 7 positions matching TRBD1. Unmatched junction bases numbered 5, after V lost 3 bases and J lost 2 bases. CDR3 length equals 15 residues. CDR3 nucleotides: TGTGCCAGCAGTTTCGACAGGGTGACCACAGATACGCAGTATTTT. This codes for CASSFDRVTTDTQYF.

This clonotype was seen a few times. CDR3: CASSVDRTGNTIYF. In nucleotides, the CDR3 is TGTGCCAGCAGTGTTGACAGGACTGGAAACACCATATATTTT. The chain employs TRBV2 and TRBJ1-3; D perhaps matches TRBD1 (6 bases). The CDR3 runs 14 residues. CDR1 is SNHLY and CDR2 is FYNNEI in the germline V gene. Trimming took 4 bases from V and 2 from J, leaving 9 bases between them.

This sequence joins TRBV27 and TRBJ2-5; TRBD2 agrees at 11 bases. The CDR3 length is 16 residues. Germline V gene sequence: CDR1 MNHEY, CDR2 SMNVEV (reference sequence). V shed 3 bases and J 4 bases; nucleotides not matched to a gene: 7. The CDR3 sequence: CASSFVLAGVRETQYF. DNA of the CDR3: TGTGCCAGCAGTTTCGTACTAGCGGGGGTTCGAGAGACCCAGTACTTC.

In this sample, this clonotype turned up many times. The chain joins TRBV19 to TRBJ2-7; D not certain. CDR1 and CDR2 (germline): LNHDA, SQIVND (reference sequence). V gave up 4 bases and J gave up 1 base, with 5 bases separating them. This CDR3 region has 12 residues. CDR3 coding DNA: TGTGCCAGTAGTACAGGATCCTACGAGCAGTACTTC. Protein product: CASSTGSYEQYF.

This clonotype was counted between two and nine times. The rearrangement joins TRBV6-5 to TRBJ2-5; D unclear. The CDR3 runs to 14 residues. With 5 bases removed from V and 7 bases from J, the gap between germline ends came to 17 bases. The germline gives CDR1 MNHEY, CDR2 SVGAGI. The CDR3 DNA is TGTGCCAGCAGTCTCGGACCGCGACGAGGGACCCAGTACTTC. This gives the protein CASSLGPRRGTQYF.

This clonotype was counted between two and nine times. The V gene is TRBV5-1, the J gene TRBJ1-1; D remains unclear. This CDR3 region has 15 residues. V shed 0 bases and J shed 0 bases, with 9 bases lying between them. From germline, CDR1 is SGHRS and CDR2 YFSETQ. The CDR3 loop is CASSLDGDMNTEAFF. The CDR3 DNA is TGCGCCAGCAGCTTGGACGGCGACATGAACACTGAAGCTTTCTTT.

This clonotype was observed a few times. No DNA is shown, since the ends of the CDR3 on it are uncertain; the CDR3 is the one TCRdb lists. CDR3 region: CASRLNEKTVFF. The chain recombines TRBV7-2 with TRBJ1-4. The CDR3 is 12 residues long, ends included. Germline loops: CDR1 SGHTA, CDR2 FQGNSA.

Only a few counts were recorded for this clonotype. The genes are TRBV10-2 and TRBJ2-1; D gene unclear. V was trimmed by 7 bases and J by 10 bases, leaving 11 bases between them. Germline V lookup: CDR1 WSHSY, CDR2 SAAADI. The CDR3 runs 11 residues. The CDR3 nucleotides are TGCGCCAGCACCCCCTCACGGGAGCAGTTCTTC. Its translation is CASTPSREQFF.

This clonotype was recorded a few times. The V gene is TRBV15, the J gene TRBJ2-2; 7 bases line up with TRBD1. This CDR3 spans 15 amino acids. Germline CDR1 is LNHNV and CDR2 is YYDKDF (reference sequence). The J segment lost 3 bases and the V segment lost 5 bases, leaving 6 bases of the junction unmatched. The CDR3 is CATSESDRDTGELFF. DNA of the CDR3: TGTGCCACCAGCGAATCCGACAGGGACACCGGGGAGCTGTTTTTT.